This T cell receptor beta chain is from a study of tumor-infiltrating lymphocytes in primary liver carcinoma (dated by TCRdb to about 2017). Regarding the complete study: Four or five patients with histopathologically diagnosed primary liver carcinoma underwent surgical resection in China between late 2015 and early 2016. The five patients had tumors of stage T1-T3 N0M0, with maximum diameters ranging from roughly 4.2 to 10 cm. A total of 35 or so specimens from 5 patients went through TCRbeta repertoire sequencing, namely 25 tumor regions, 5 adjacent noncancerous liver tissues and 5 peripheral blood samples. Across five regions of each liver tumor, along with adjacent normal tissue and blood, the study brought together TCRbeta repertoire sequencing, expression microarrays and whole-exome sequencing. Of the five patients (three men and two women, aged 30 to 69 years), four had hepatocellular carcinoma and one had combined HCC and intrahepatic cholangiocarcinoma. Technical replicate repertoires showed high reproducibility, with mean shared-clone rates roughly 0.87 and correlation coefficients above 0.95. Samples yielded roughly 3.65 to 7.13 million productive TCRbeta reads; read depth did not differ significantly between tissue types.

Blood RNA was extracted from unsorted whole blood with TRIzol reagent; germline DNA came from the DNeasy Blood & Tissue kit. Chronic HBV infection was present in the patients, and the patients were treatment-naive at sampling. Before surgery, 4 to 5 milliliters of peripheral blood were collected into K2EDTA tubes. Concerning this clonotype: Its cognate antigen has yet to be identified. A read error is possible here, since a much larger clone lies one base away.

Trimming at the junction amounts to 1 base on V and 6 bases on J, and the germline ends lie 7 bases apart. CDR1 and CDR2 were assigned from the germline V gene (reference sequence) as SGHNT and YYREEE. CDR3 length: 13 amino acids, cysteine to phenylalanine. CDR3 DNA is the only sequence kept; it has 39 bases, read in frame from the first base. A constant-region primer and ProtoScript II reverse transcriptase were used to reverse-transcribe TCRbeta-specific cDNA from 500 ng total RNA. Construction of the TCRbeta libraries relied on three nested rounds of multiplex PCR, following a slightly modified ARM-PCR procedure. The first two PCR rounds used multiplex TRBV1-TRBV30 forward primers with a Cbeta reverse primer, each for about 9 cycles. Sample barcodes and Illumina adapters were added in a final 25-cycle PCR with Deep VentR polymerase. Amplicons of 200-500 bp were gel-purified with a QIAquick gel extraction kit before sequencing. An Illumina HiSeq 2500 was used to sequence the TCRbeta amplicons, generating 250-bp paired-end reads. Turning to the authors' computational methods: Quality trimming of reads was performed with Trimmomatic v0.33, and paired reads were merged with FLASH v1.2.11 so that full CDR3 sequences could be recovered. MiGEC v1.2.1b assigned V, D and J germline segments to the rearranged TCRbeta sequences. Clonotype statistics, along with Shannon-Wiener diversity indices, were calculated using VDJtools v1.0.0. Except for diversity analysis, only the 250 most abundant clonotypes of each sample were used in subsequent analyses to reduce sampling bias. Starting from the raw public reads, TCRdb applied fastp trimming at Q25, assembled clones with MiXCR and retained in-frame beta chains. Duplicate CDR3 protein sequences are folded into a single record with the most common DNA and genes. For this entry, the V and J calls and clone size follow TCRdb and not the study's own pipeline. The sample data list about 310,000 distinct CDR3 sequences, and approximately 65% of these were observed just once. The ten largest clones take up roughly 9% of the sample.

Findings and caveats that apply to the study as a whole: Comparison of CD4+ and CD8+ T cell repertoires was precluded by the use of bulk unsorted samples. With just 4 or 5 patients in the study, the authors point out that the findings should be validated in a larger study. Consistent with antigen-driven expansion, pairs of tumor regions showed higher repertoire overlap (mean about 36%) than either tumor-adjacent pairs (around 17%) or tumor-blood pairs (around 14%). Compared with blood, tumors had a significantly larger share of the repertoire taken up by the top 250 clones (p = 0.039). Only the TCR beta chain was sequenced, which likely underestimates true repertoire diversity because unpaired alpha chains were not captured.

The sample was peripheral blood. The receptor's source is a man aged 35 to 55 with primary liver carcinoma and hepatitis B virus infection. The receptor chain draws on TRBV5-4 and TRBJ2-2; the D segment cannot be called with confidence. The DNA sequence is TGTGCCAGCAGCTTGAATGGGGCCGGGGAGCTGTTTTTT. This encodes CASSLNGAGELFF.